In its sample, the clone carrying this T cell receptor (beta chain) was seen once. Measured with immunoSEQ multiplex PCR; TCRdb has only the in-frame clones, and not every one. The sample lists about 120,000 clones, around 81% seen once, with roughly 9% in the top ten. The sample comes from a study of T cell responses to AZD1222 COVID-19 vaccine. The CDR3 has 12 residues. Trimming took 6 bases from V and 11 from J, leaving 11 bases between them. In germline, CDR1 is MDHEN, CDR2 SYDVKM. This material consisted of peripheral blood, taken on day 0 of AZD1222 vaccination. The rearrangement uses TRBV28 and TRBJ1-6; tentative D call: TRBD1 (5 bases). The receptor's source is an adult in good health. Written as DNA, the CDR3 is TGTGCCAGCAGGAACTGGGGGGCACCCCTCCACTTT. Protein product: CASRNWGAPLHF.